A single sample is the source of the 5 T cell receptor beta chains below, sequenced in a study of Tregs in tolerant kidney transplant recipients. Produced via immunoSEQ multiplex PCR; TCRdb's table is partial and in-frame only. The sample lists roughly 250,000 clones; about 80% were seen once. The sequenced sample was CD4+ T cells from blood. The receptors stem from a human donor in good health.

This rearrangement joins TRBV2 to TRBJ2-5; D is undetermined. The CDR3 totals 13 residues. Germline V gene lookup returns CDR1 SNHLY and CDR2 FYNNEI. V shed 4 bases and J shed 3 bases, with 9 bases lying between them. In nucleotides, the CDR3 is TGTGCCAGCAGTGTGATGCTAAAAGAGACCCAGTACTTC. Encoded protein: CASSVMLKETQYF.

CDR3 in amino acids: CAISGTSTTDTQYF. The CDR3 DNA reads as TGTGCCATCTCAGGGACTAGTACCACAGATACGCAGTATTTT. The chain carries TRBV10-3 and TRBJ2-3; 8 bases match TRBD2. The CDR3 spans 14 residues. CDR1 and CDR2 (germline): ENHRY, SYGVKD. V was pared by 8 bases and J by 2 bases, with 6 bases of the junction left unmatched.

The chain's CDR3 is CSVEDRAGQPQHF. The DNA for the CDR3 is TGCAGCGTTGAAGACAGGGCAGGGCAGCCCCAGCATTTT. The chain links TRBV29-1 to TRBJ1-5; a weak D match, TRBD1 (5 bases). This CDR3 has 13 amino acids. V was trimmed by 0 bases and J by 7 bases, leaving 10 bases between them. The germline gives CDR1 SQVTM, CDR2 ANQGSEA.

V is TRBV10-1 and J is TRBJ1-1; maybe TRBD1 (5 bases). Between the trimmed V and J ends, which lost 8 bases and 1 base, there was a span of 8 bases. The length of the CDR3 is 12 residues. The germline gives CDR1 WNHNN, CDR2 SYGVQD (reference sequence). DNA for the CDR3: TGCGCCAGCGGGGACGGGAACACTGAAGCTTTCTTT. Translation gives CASGDGNTEAFF.

The V gene is TRBV27, the J gene TRBJ2-7, with TRBD1 as a possible D gene (6 bases). Germline loops: CDR1 MNHEY, CDR2 SMNVEV (reference sequence). Trimming removed 5 bases at V and 5 bases at J, with 22 bases between. The CDR3 is 16 residues long. CDR3 sequence reads: CASSILLRGRGNEQYF. The CDR3 bases are TGTGCCAGCAGTATACTCCTCAGGGGAAGGGGGAACGAGCAGTACTTC.